This TCR beta chain stems from a study of OX40 agonist ivuxolimab in advanced cancers. Study information: All patients had ivuxolimab intravenously every 2 weeks at 0.01 to 10 mg/kg. Study findings and constraints: Clonal expansion by week 6 occurred in CD4+ and CD8+ blood T cells (at 0.1 to 3.0 mg/kg).

Autoimmune disease history or systemic immunosuppression meant exclusion. CDR1 MNHEY and CDR2 SMNVEV come from the germline V gene (reference sequence). This CDR3 has 16 residues. V dropped 5 bases and J dropped 7; count of bases not matched to a gene: 11. A note on this clone: Antigen: not known.

The repertoire was sequenced with immunoSEQ multiplex PCR; TCRdb's copy has only in-frame clones and lacks some. In the table there are about 48,000 clones, about 88% of which are singletons. The sample here was CD4+ or CD8+ T cells sorted from blood, taken in a trial of the OX40 agonist ivuxolimab. The chain employs TRBV27 and TRBJ2-2, with 9 bases identical to TRBD1. The TCR comes from an adult with an advanced solid tumor such as melanoma, head and neck, liver or kidney cancer. The CDR3 DNA follows: TGTGCCAGCAGTCTCGATAGGACAGGGGTGGACGGGGAGCTGTTTTTT. Its translation is CASSLDRTGVDGELFF.